The next 11 T cell receptor beta chains were all read from a single sample in a study of blood T cell repertoires in COVID-19. Libraries were prepared by immunoSEQ multiplex PCR; TCRdb keeps only in-frame clonotypes and omits some of them. The profile shows around 200,000 clones, approximately 87% of them singletons. The material sequenced was peripheral blood. These receptors originate from a person aged 70 to 85 with COVID-19, enrolled during active disease.

This chain connects TRBV10-3 to TRBJ2-5; perhaps TRBD2 as D (6 bases). CDR3 length equals 20 residues. Germline lookup yields CDR1 ENHRY and CDR2 SYGVKD. The ends were cut back, 3 bases at V and 9 bases at J, with 35 bases in the middle. CDR3 bases: TGTGCCATCAGTGAAAACCGTGAACGTACAGGAACGAGCGGGCTGCTGGCCCAGTACTTC. It is translated as CAISENRERTGTSGLLAQYF.

The gene calls are TRBV3-1 (or the pseudogene TRBV3-2) and TRBJ1-1; 11 positions match TRBD1. The CDR3 consists of 16 residues. Germline lookup yields CDR1 LGHDT and CDR2 YNNKEL (reference sequence). With V trimmed by 4 bases and J by 6 bases, 10 bases remained unmatched. The CDR3 region is CASSPWEDRGQSEAFF. The CDR3 nucleotides read TGTGCCAGCAGCCCTTGGGAGGACAGGGGGCAATCTGAAGCTTTCTTT.

This clone was seen only once. Here the CDR3 reads CASSSRQGAYTF. The CDR3 DNA is TGTGCCAGCAGCTCTCGACAGGGGGCCTACACCTTC. V gene TRBV7-3 combines with J gene TRBJ1-2, with 10 bases aligning to TRBD1. Germline V CDR1 and CDR2: SGHTA, FQGTGA. The ends lost 4 bases at V and 10 bases at J; junction bases unmatched: 3. The CDR3 spans 12 residues.

This rearrangement joins TRBV29-1 to TRBJ2-7; D unresolved. Trimming stripped 7 bases from V and 4 bases from J, with 14 bases between. The CDR3 extends over 12 amino acids. Germline CDR1 is SQVTM and CDR2 is ANQGSEA. The CDR3 is CSAAPSEYEQYF. The CDR3 DNA sequence: TGCAGCGCCGCCCCGAGTGAGTACGAGCAGTACTTC.

This clone was seen a handful of times. The V and J genes are TRBV2 and TRBJ2-3; possible D gene TRBD1, 7 bases. The CDR3 consists of 13 residues. Germline V lookup: CDR1 SNHLY, CDR2 FYNNEI. The ends were cut back, 7 bases at V and 9 bases at J, with 17 bases in the middle. For the CDR3, the DNA is TGTGCCAGCACCGAGGACGCAGGGGGGACGCAGTATTTT. Encoded protein: CASTEDAGGTQYF.

The DNA of the CDR3 is TGTGCCAGCAGCTTATCGACAGGGACTCAGCCCCAGCATTTT. Protein product: CASSLSTGTQPQHF. J is TRBJ1-5 and V is TRBV7-8; 7 bases fit TRBD1. The CDR3 runs to 14 residues. The germline gives CDR1 SGHVS, CDR2 FQNEAQ. After removal of 2 bases from V and 6 bases from J, the junction contained 4 bases not matched to a gene.

The J gene is TRBJ2-1, the V gene TRBV18, with 8 positions matching TRBD1. Germline loops: CDR1 KGHSH, CDR2 LQKENI. V was clipped by 4 bases and J by 7 bases; unmatched bases: 9. The CDR3 covers 15 residues. CDR3 sequence: CASSLGQGRGNEQFF. CDR3 DNA sequence: TGTGCCAGCTCACTAGGACAGGGACGAGGGAATGAGCAGTTCTTC.

This chain uses TRBV7-2 with TRBJ1-6; D remains ambiguous. The CDR3 has 13 amino acids. Germline V gene lookup returns CDR1 SGHTA and CDR2 FQGNSA. Trimming removed 5 bases at V and 8 bases at J, with 10 bases between. CDR3 region: CASSPETYSPLHF. The CDR3 DNA reads as TGTGCCAGCAGCCCGGAGACCTATTCACCCCTCCACTTT.

This clone was observed a few times. The genes are TRBV7-9 and TRBJ1-3; D remains unclear. The CDR3 has 15 amino acids. Per the germline V gene, CDR1 is SEHNR and CDR2 is FQNEAQ (reference sequence). With 2 bases removed from V and 1 base from J, the gap between germline ends came to 9 bases. The CDR3: CASSLSKVSGNTIYF. The CDR3 nucleotides are TGTGCCAGCAGCTTAAGCAAAGTTTCTGGAAACACCATATATTTT. The full variable domain, completed using reference TRBV7-9 and TRBJ1-3, is DTGVSQNPRHKITKRGQNVTFRCDPISEHNRLYWYRQTLGQGPEFLTYFQNEAQLEKSRLLSDRFSAERPKGSFSTLEIQRTEQGDSAMYLCASSLSKVSGNTIYFGEGSWLTVV.

The chain joins TRBV30 to TRBJ1-2; 7 nucleotides line up with TRBD1. The V and J ends lost 2 bases and 2 bases, in that order; junction bases with no gene match: 2. This CDR3 contains 13 residues. The germline V gene encodes CDR1 GTSNPN and CDR2 SVGIG (reference sequence). The DNA for the CDR3 is TGTGCCTGGAGTCGGGACAGCAACTATGGCTACACCTTC. Amino acid sequence: CAWSRDSNYGYTF.

The chain employs TRBV15 and TRBJ2-3, with D possibly TRBD2 on 6 matching bases. The V gene's germline CDR1 is LNHNV and CDR2 YYDKDF (reference sequence). Trimming pared 1 base from V and 0 bases from J, leaving 17 bases between. The CDR3 covers 18 residues. The CDR3 here is CATSRGFLGRTSTDTQYF. CDR3 DNA: TGTGCCACCAGCAGAGGTTTTTTGGGGAGGACTAGCACAGATACGCAGTATTTT.